This TCR beta chain was retrieved from a study of blood T cells in healthy people across ages. Study-wide points: Roughly linear declines in TCR beta diversity per million T cells occurred with age. PBMCs left unsorted prevented a conclusive naive versus antigen-experienced comparison.

Then a second PCR, running roughly 7 to 11 cycles, was carried out with a sample-barcoded 5' primer and a J-beta primer mix. Carrying 12 random nucleotides, a template-switch adaptor labeled each individual cDNA molecule. TCRdb recomputed calls from the 5' RACE reads with MiXCR, one row per CDR3 protein. Counted here are about 1.7 million distinct CDR3 sequences, 28% occurring once; the ten biggest clones make up 6.5% to 8.5%. A few counts support this clonotype. Its matching antigen is unknown. This CDR3 is 17 amino acids long. Germline V gene lookup returns CDR1 SGDLS and CDR2 YYNGEE. J gave up 6 bases and V 4 bases, and 16 bases lay outside the gene matches.

The V call is TRBV9, the J call TRBJ2-3; 8 bases fit TRBD2. This receptor was identified in a woman younger than 45 in good health. Sequencing was carried out using blood. The CDR3 nucleotides read TGTGCCAGCAGCTCCCTAGTGGCGGGGGGCCCCTCGGATACGCAGTATTTT. Its translation: CASSSLVAGGPSDTQYF.